This T cell receptor (beta chain) came from a study of cytomegalovirus exposure and HLA in healthy donors. On the study more broadly: An analysis done earlier identified 90 million to 120 million unique TCR beta sequences from 190 million or so T cells. Study outcomes and limitations: It was likely that a cluster of highly shared sequence variants was a sequencing artifact.

Everyone who donated was a healthy bone marrow donor. V lost 0 bases, J lost 8 bases, and 5 bases lay in between. CDR3 length: 13 residues. The germline CDR1 and CDR2 sequences are SGHAT and FQNNGV. The study ran its PCR with 60 Vbeta and 13 Jbeta primers. The protocol was immunoSEQ multiplex PCR, while the TCRdb copy is restricted to in-frame clones and leaves out a portion. The sample yields 130,000 or so clones, around 80% seen once. This clone was counted between two and nine times. Its antigen remains unidentified. The genes are TRBV11-2 and TRBJ1-6; D not resolved. What was sequenced was PBMCs. The source is a woman younger than 30 in good health and CMV-seropositive. The CDR3 region is CASSLDRYSPLHF. The CDR3 region has the DNA TGTGCCAGCAGCTTAGATCGGTATTCACCCCTCCACTTT.